This TCR beta chain was identified during a study of blood T cell repertoires in COVID-19. Background on the study: Donors in the United States, Italy and Spain gave samples during acute or convalescent COVID-19. The cDNA or gDNA used as material had been derived from T cells, B-cell-depleted T cells, or PBMCs.

This clone turned up a few times. Per the original data handling: Reference gene primers were amplified, and this amplification served to estimate nucleated cell counts. Some clones are missing from TCRdb's copy, which holds only in-frame ones; the method was immunoSEQ multiplex PCR. From that table come the V and J calls and clone size; the DNA was used to work out D and trimming. Of 150,000 or so clones detected, roughly 80% appear once; the ten largest clones hold 9.2%. Germline CDR1 and CDR2: WNHNN and SYGVQD (reference sequence). V dropped 2 bases and J dropped 7 bases, with 12 bases sitting between them. CDR3 size: 13 residues. In terms of age and location, participants ranged from roughly 18 to 95 years and lived in approximately 26 US areas.

The sample comprised PBMCs or T cells enriched from blood (not recorded which). The receptor comes from a man aged 50-60 years who had recovered from COVID-19. The chain combines TRBV10-1 with TRBJ2-7; D perhaps matches TRBD2 (5 bases). The chain's CDR3 is CASSEVLPGEQYF. Written as DNA, the CDR3 is TGCGCCAGCAGTGAGGTACTCCCGGGAGAGCAGTACTTC.